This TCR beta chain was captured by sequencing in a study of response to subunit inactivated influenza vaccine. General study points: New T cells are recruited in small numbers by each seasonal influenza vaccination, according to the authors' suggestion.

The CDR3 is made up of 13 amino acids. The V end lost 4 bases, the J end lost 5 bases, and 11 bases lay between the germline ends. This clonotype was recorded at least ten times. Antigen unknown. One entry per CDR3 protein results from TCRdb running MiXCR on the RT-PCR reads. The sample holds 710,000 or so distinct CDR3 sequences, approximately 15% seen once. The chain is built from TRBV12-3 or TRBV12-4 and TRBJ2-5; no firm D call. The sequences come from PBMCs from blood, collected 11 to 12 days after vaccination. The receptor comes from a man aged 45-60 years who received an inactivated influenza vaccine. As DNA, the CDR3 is TGTGCCAGCAGTTGGAACGCTCTCGAGACCCAGTACTTC. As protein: CASSWNALETQYF.